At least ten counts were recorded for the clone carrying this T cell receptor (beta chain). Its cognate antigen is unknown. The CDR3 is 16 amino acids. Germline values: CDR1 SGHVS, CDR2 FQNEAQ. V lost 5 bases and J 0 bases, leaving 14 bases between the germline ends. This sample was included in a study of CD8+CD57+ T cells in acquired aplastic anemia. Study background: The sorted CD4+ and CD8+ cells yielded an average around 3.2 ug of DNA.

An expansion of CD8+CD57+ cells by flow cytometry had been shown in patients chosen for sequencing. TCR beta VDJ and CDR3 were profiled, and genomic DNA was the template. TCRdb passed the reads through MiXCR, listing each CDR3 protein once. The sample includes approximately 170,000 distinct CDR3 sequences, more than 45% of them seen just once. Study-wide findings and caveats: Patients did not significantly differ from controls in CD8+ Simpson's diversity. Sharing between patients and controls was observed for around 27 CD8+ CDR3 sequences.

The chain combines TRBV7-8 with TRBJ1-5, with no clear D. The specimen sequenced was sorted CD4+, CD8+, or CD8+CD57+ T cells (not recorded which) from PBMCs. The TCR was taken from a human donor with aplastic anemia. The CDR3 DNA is TGTGCCAGCAGCCCCCTAGGCGGTTATAGCAATCAGCCCCAGCATTTT. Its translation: CASSPLGGYSNQPQHF. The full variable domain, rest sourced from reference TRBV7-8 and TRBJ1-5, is GAGVSQSPRYKVAKRGQDVALRCDPISGHVSLFWYQQALGQGPEFLTYFQNEAQLDKSGLPSDRFFAERPEGSVSTLKIQRTQQEDSAVYLCASSPLGGYSNQPQHFGDGTRLSIL.